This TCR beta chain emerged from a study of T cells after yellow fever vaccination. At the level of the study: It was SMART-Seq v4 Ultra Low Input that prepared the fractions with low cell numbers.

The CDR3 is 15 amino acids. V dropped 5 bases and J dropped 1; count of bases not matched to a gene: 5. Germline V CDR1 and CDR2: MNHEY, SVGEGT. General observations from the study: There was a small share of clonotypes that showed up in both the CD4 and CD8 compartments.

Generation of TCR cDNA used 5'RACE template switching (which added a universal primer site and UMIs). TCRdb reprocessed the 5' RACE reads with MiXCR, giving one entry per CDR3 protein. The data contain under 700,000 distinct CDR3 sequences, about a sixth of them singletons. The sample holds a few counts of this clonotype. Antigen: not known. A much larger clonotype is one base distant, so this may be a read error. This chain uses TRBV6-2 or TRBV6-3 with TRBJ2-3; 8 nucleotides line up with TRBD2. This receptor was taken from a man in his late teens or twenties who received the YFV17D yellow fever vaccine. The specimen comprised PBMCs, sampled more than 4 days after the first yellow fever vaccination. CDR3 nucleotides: TGTGCCAGCAGTGAGGAAGCGGGGGGCACAGATACGCAGTATTTT. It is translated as CASSEEAGGTDTQYF.